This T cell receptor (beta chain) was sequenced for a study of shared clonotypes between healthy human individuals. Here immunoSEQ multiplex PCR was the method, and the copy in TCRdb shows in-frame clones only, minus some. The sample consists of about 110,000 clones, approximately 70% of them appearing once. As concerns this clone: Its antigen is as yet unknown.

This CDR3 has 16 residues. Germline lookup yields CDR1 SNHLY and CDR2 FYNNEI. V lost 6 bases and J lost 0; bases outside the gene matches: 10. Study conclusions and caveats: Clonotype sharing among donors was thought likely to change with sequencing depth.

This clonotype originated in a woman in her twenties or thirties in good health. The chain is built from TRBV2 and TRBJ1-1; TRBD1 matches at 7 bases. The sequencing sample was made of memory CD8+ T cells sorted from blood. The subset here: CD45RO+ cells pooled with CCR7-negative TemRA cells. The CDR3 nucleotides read TGTGCCAGCAGGATGAACAGGGGATACATGAACACTGAAGCTTTCTTT. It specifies CASRMNRGYMNTEAFF.